The present T cell receptor (beta chain) was sequenced within a study of blood T cells in healthy people across ages. From germline, CDR1 is DFQATT and CDR2 SNEGSKA (reference sequence). This CDR3 has 15 residues. V lost 0 bases to trimming and J lost 4 bases; unmatched junction nucleotides: 6. The use of a sample-barcoded 5' primer and a J-beta primer mix characterized a second PCR of about 7 to 12 cycles. MiXCR, run by TCRdb on the 5' RACE reads, gives a single entry per CDR3 protein. The table has roughly 700,000 distinct CDR3 sequences, around 25% seen once. These same data were also listed under a study on T cells of mothers and their children.

This clonotype was obtained from a boy younger than 18 in good health. The chain employs TRBV20-1 and TRBJ2-7; TRBD1 matches 10 bases. Sequencing used blood. CDR3 DNA sequence: TGCAGTGCTAGAGATTTGCGGGACAGGGGTTACGAGCAGTACTTC. Protein product: CSARDLRDRGYEQYF.